These 13 T cell receptor beta chains were all obtained from the same sample, sequenced in a study of early stage breast cancer tumors. Assay used: immunoSEQ multiplex PCR; TCRdb lists only in-frame clones, some missing. Of approximately 54,000 clones in the sample, about three quarters are singletons; the top ten hold 3% to 3.5%. Sequencing was carried out using blood. These TCRs come from a person aged 40 to 50 with breast cancer.

In this sample, this clone turned up once. The chain has TRBV5-4 and TRBJ2-3; TRBD2 matches at 9 bases. The V and J ends lost 0 bases and 4 bases, in that order; junction bases with no gene match: 9. The CDR3 contains 17 residues. From germline, CDR1 is SGHNT and CDR2 YYREEE (reference sequence). CDR3 sequence (DNA): TGTGCCAGCAGCTTGGGTCTCGTAGCGGGAGTACCAGATACGCAGTATTTT. Its protein product is CASSLGLVAGVPDTQYF.

The rearrangement links TRBV5-1 to TRBJ2-3, with D tentatively TRBD1 (6 bases). CDR1 is SGHRS and CDR2 is YFSETQ in the germline V gene. The CDR3 is made up of 15 amino acids. Trimming stripped 4 bases from V and 5 bases from J, with 17 bases between. CDR3 coding DNA: TGCGCCAGCAGCACCCGTCAGGGGCGAGGAGATACGCAGTATTTT. It codes for CASSTRQGRGDTQYF. Using reference TRBV5-1 and TRBJ2-3 for the parts outside the CDR3, the full variable domain is KAGVTQTPRYLIKTRGQQVTLSCSPISGHRSVSWYQQTPGQGLQFLFEYFSETQRNKGNFPGRFSGRQFSNSRSEMNVSTLELGDSALYLCASSTRQGRGDTQYFGPGTRLTVL.

The chain couples TRBV2 to TRBJ2-5, with 9 bases that match TRBD1. The J segment lost 4 bases and the V segment lost 3 bases, leaving 3 bases of the junction unmatched. Germline CDR1 is SNHLY and CDR2 is FYNNEI. This CDR3 contains 14 residues. The CDR3 sequence: CASSERGQGETQYF. The CDR3 DNA is TGTGCCAGCAGTGAGAGGGGACAGGGAGAGACCCAGTACTTC.

The genes are TRBV14 and TRBJ2-7; D gene uncertain. There are 15 residues in the CDR3. Germline assignment: CDR1 SGHDN and CDR2 FVKESK. Trimming pared 0 bases from V and 0 bases from J, leaving 9 bases between. CDR3 nucleotides: TGTGCCAGCAGCCAAGAACGTGTCGTCTCCTACGAGCAGTACTTC. It is translated as CASSQERVVSYEQYF.

This clone was counted once. This chain links TRBV10-3 with TRBJ1-2; 8 bases are a match to TRBD1. Trimming removed 3 bases from V and 6 bases from J; junction bases left unmatched: 6. The CDR3 spans 14 residues. The V gene's germline CDR1 is ENHRY and CDR2 SYGVKD. The CDR3 protein is CAISDFDRGNGYTF. CDR3 nucleotide sequence: TGTGCCATCAGTGATTTCGACAGGGGCAATGGCTACACCTTC.

The V call is TRBV16, the J call TRBJ1-1; tentatively, D is TRBD1 (5 bases). Trimming shortened V by 1 base and J by 5 bases, and 8 bases separated the two germline ends. The CDR3 is 13 residues long. Germline lookup yields CDR1 KGHSY and CDR2 FQNENV. The CDR3 is CASSQFKGTEAFF. In DNA, the CDR3 is TGTGCCAGCAGCCAATTTAAGGGGACTGAAGCTTTCTTT.

The chain couples TRBV18 to TRBJ2-3; possibly TRBD2 for D (6 bases). The CDR3 consists of 15 residues. Germline lookup yields CDR1 KGHSH and CDR2 LQKENI. V lost 2 bases, J lost 5 bases, and 14 bases lay in between. In DNA, the CDR3 is TGTGCCAGCTCACCATCCAGACTAGGAATAGATACGCAGTATTTT. Its translation is CASSPSRLGIDTQYF.

The V gene is TRBV9, the J gene TRBJ2-7, with 10 bases matching TRBD1. The CDR3 consists of 14 residues. The germline V gene has CDR1 SGDLS and CDR2 YYNGEE. Unmatched junction bases numbered 0, after V lost 0 bases and J lost 3 bases. The DNA of the CDR3 is TGTGCCAGCAGCGTAGGGGACAGGGGCTACGAGCAGTACTTC. Translated, it gives CASSVGDRGYEQYF. Full variable domain (outside the CDR3, taken from reference TRBV9 and TRBJ2-7): DSGVTQTPKHLITATGQRVTLRCSPRSGDLSVYWYQQSLDQGLQFLIQYYNGEERAKGNILERFSAQQFPDLHSELNLSSLELGDSALYFCASSVGDRGYEQYFGPGTRLTVT.

The J gene is TRBJ2-7, the V gene TRBV6-6; D unclear. The CDR3 has 12 amino acids. The V end lost 6 bases, the J end lost 5 bases, and 11 bases lay between the germline ends. Germline CDR1 reads MNHNY; CDR2 reads SVGAGI (reference sequence). The CDR3 DNA reads as TGTGCCAGCAGCCCCGGTGCGGACGAGCAGTACTTC. This codes for CASSPGADEQYF.

The J gene is TRBJ2-2, the V gene TRBV11-2, with 9 positions matching TRBD2. Germline lookup yields CDR1 SGHAT and CDR2 FQNNGV. The CDR3 covers 16 residues. Germline trimming cut 5 bases from V and 5 bases from J; bases unmatched to any gene: 9. Here the CDR3 reads CASSQDIAGETGELFF. CDR3 DNA: TGTGCCAGCAGCCAAGATATAGCGGGAGAAACCGGGGAGCTGTTTTTT.

The CDR3 DNA sequence: TGTGCCTGGAGTCTAGGGACTGAAGCTTTCTTT. This gives the protein CAWSLGTEAFF. The genes are TRBV30 and TRBJ1-1; D unresolved. Trimming took 2 bases from V and 5 from J, leaving 6 bases between them. Germline loops: CDR1 GTSNPN, CDR2 SVGIG (reference sequence). CDR3 length: 11 residues.

This clone is a singleton in its sample. The genes are TRBV11-2 and TRBJ2-5; 7 bases are shared with TRBD2. In germline, CDR1 is SGHAT, CDR2 FQNNGV. This CDR3 is 14 amino acids long. J gave up 4 bases and V 1 base, and 3 bases lay outside the gene matches. DNA of the CDR3: TGTGCCAGCAGCTTAGGGGGAGGGCCAGAGACCCAGTACTTC. This translates into CASSLGGGPETQYF.

The chain employs TRBV5-1 and TRBJ2-3; D ambiguous. Germline CDR1 SGHRS, CDR2 YFSETQ. The CDR3 totals 15 residues. Trimming cost V 0 bases and J 6 bases, with 14 bases left between them. This CDR3 is CASSLAPPPADTQYF. DNA of the CDR3: TGCGCCAGCAGCTTGGCCCCCCCACCAGCGGATACGCAGTATTTT.